The 24 T cell receptor beta chains below all came from one sample that was sequenced in a study of OX40 agonist ivuxolimab in advanced cancers. Only in-frame clones appear in the TCRdb table, and some are missing; sequencing was by immunoSEQ multiplex PCR. Here the sample spans 18,000 or so clones, around 87% being singletons. Sequences were derived from CD4+ or CD8+ T cells sorted from blood, sampled in a trial of the OX40 agonist ivuxolimab. Receptor source: an adult with an advanced solid tumor such as melanoma, head and neck, liver or kidney cancer.

This chain uses TRBV13 with TRBJ2-1; 15 nucleotides line up with TRBD2. Germline-derived CDR1 and CDR2 are PRHDT and FYEKMQ (reference sequence). With 5 bases clipped from V and 7 bases from J, the junction kept 3 bases outside the gene matches. The CDR3 covers 15 residues. Here the CDR3 reads CASSLGLAGGNEQFF. The CDR3, as DNA: TGTGCCAGCAGCCTGGGACTAGCGGGAGGTAATGAGCAGTTCTTC.

V is TRBV5-1 and J is TRBJ2-7; D unresolved. The V gene's germline CDR1 is SGHRS and CDR2 YFSETQ. The CDR3 has 14 amino acids. Trimming took 1 base from V and 3 from J, leaving 11 bases between them. CDR3 residues: CASSLSRRSYEQYF. The CDR3, as DNA: TGCGCCAGCAGCTTGTCCAGACGGAGCTACGAGCAGTACTTC.

V is TRBV7-8 and J is TRBJ1-1; D uncertain. V gave up 7 bases and J gave up 4 bases, with 19 bases separating them. The CDR3 covers 15 residues. Germline values: CDR1 SGHVS, CDR2 FQNEAQ. CDR3 sequence: CASTPPQKGRTEAFF. The CDR3 DNA sequence: TGTGCCAGCACCCCTCCTCAGAAGGGTCGCACTGAAGCTTTCTTT.

J is TRBJ2-3 and V is TRBV5-6; D is undetermined. This CDR3 is built from 14 residues. V lost 1 base and J lost 2, with 8 bases in between. In germline, CDR1 is SGHDT, CDR2 YYEEEE. The CDR3 protein is CASSLTTPTDTQYF. CDR3 sequence (DNA): TGTGCCAGCAGCTTGACTACCCCCACAGATACGCAGTATTTT. Filled out from reference TRBV5-6 and TRBJ2-3, the complete variable domain reads DAGVTQSPTHLIKTRGQQVTLRCSPKSGHDTVSWYQQALGQGPQFIFQYYEEEERQRGNFPDRFSGHQFPNYSSELNVNALLLGDSALYLCASSLTTPTDTQYFGPGTRLTVL.

This clone appeared a single time. The chain uses TRBV15 and TRBJ1-5; the match to TRBD1 covers 7 bases. Unmatched junction bases numbered 5, after V lost 3 bases and J lost 3 bases. The germline gives CDR1 LNHNV, CDR2 YYDKDF (reference sequence). CDR3 size: 15 residues. The DNA of the CDR3 is TGTGCCACCAGCAGCCGACAGGGCTCCAATCAGCCCCAGCATTTT. The encoded protein is CATSSRQGSNQPQHF.

CDR3 loop: CASSLLGGGGYGYTF. CDR3 DNA: TGTGCCAGCAGCTTGTTGGGAGGGGGCGGCTATGGCTACACCTTC. This chain links TRBV5-4 with TRBJ1-2; TRBD1 matches 7 bases. The CDR3 is 15 amino acids. The germline V gene has CDR1 SGHNT and CDR2 YYREEE (reference sequence). The J segment lost 4 bases and the V segment lost 1 base, leaving 7 bases of the junction unmatched.

V and J are TRBV27 and TRBJ2-1; 10 bases agree with TRBD2. The CDR3 has 16 amino acids. Germline loops: CDR1 MNHEY, CDR2 SMNVEV (reference sequence). The J segment lost 3 bases and the V segment lost 5 bases, leaving 7 bases of the junction unmatched. The CDR3 region is CASSPWASGSYNEQFF. CDR3 DNA sequence: TGTGCCAGCAGTCCCTGGGCTAGCGGGAGCTACAATGAGCAGTTCTTC.

CDR3 protein: CASSTTRTAHYTF. The CDR3 region has the DNA TGTGCCAGCAGTACGACACGGACAGCCCACTACACCTTC. V and J are TRBV28 and TRBJ1-2; possibly TRBD1 for D (6 bases). This CDR3 has 13 residues. Trimming pared 5 bases from V and 10 bases from J, leaving 17 bases between. CDR1 MDHEN and CDR2 SYDVKM come from the germline V gene.

The chain has TRBV5-1 and TRBJ2-2; 8 bases align to TRBD2. The CDR3 is 18 amino acids. The junction had 9 bases not matched to a gene; V was cut back by 1 base and J by 1 base. Germline-derived CDR1 and CDR2 are SGHRS and YFSETQ. CDR3 protein: CASSLPEWAGGNTGELFF. CDR3 sequence (DNA): TGCGCCAGCAGCTTGCCGGAATGGGCGGGAGGGAACACCGGGGAGCTGTTTTTT.

By sample share, this clone is medium-sized. The V call is TRBV4-3, the J call TRBJ2-7, with D perhaps assigned TRBD1 or TRBD2 (6 bases each). CDR1 and CDR2 from the germline V gene are LGHNA and YSLEER. The CDR3 extends over 14 amino acids. V lost 0 bases and J lost 7, with 13 bases in between. CDR3 protein: CASSQEGGPGEQYF. CDR3 nucleotide sequence: TGCGCCAGCAGCCAAGAAGGGGGGCCAGGGGAGCAGTACTTC.

This chain joins TRBV11-2 and TRBJ1-2, with no clear D. The CDR3 spans 12 residues. V dropped 4 bases and J dropped 6 bases, with 9 bases sitting between them. Germline V gives CDR1 SGHAT, CDR2 FQNNGV. The CDR3 region is CASSSGENGYTF. The CDR3, as DNA: TGTGCCAGCAGCTCCGGGGAAAATGGCTACACCTTC. The variable domain in full, completed from reference TRBV11-2 and TRBJ1-2, reads EAGVAQSPRYKIIEKRQSVAFWCNPISGHATLYWYQQILGQGPKLLIQFQNNGVVDDSQLPKDRFSAERLKGVDSTLKIQPAKLEDSAVYLCASSSGENGYTFGSGTRLTVV.

This clone appeared a single time. The chain carries TRBV7-5 and TRBJ2-4; the DNA was not used to check the table's D call, TRBD1. TRBV7-5 is flagged as a pseudogene. The CDR3 extends over 13 amino acids. The CDR3 protein is CARSPGQLNIQYF. CDR3 in DNA: TGTGCCAGAAGCCCAGGACAGTTAAACATTCAGTACTTC.

The chain uses TRBV7-2 and TRBJ2-7; possibly TRBD2 for D (7 bases). The V gene lost 5 bases and the J gene lost 1 base, with 15 bases spanning the gap. Germline lookup yields CDR1 SGHTA and CDR2 FQGNSA. This CDR3 region has 15 residues. CDR3 nucleotides: TGTGCCAGCAGCACCGTCGGGGGGCAGTCCTACGAGCAGTACTTC. Its protein product is CASSTVGGQSYEQYF.

This clone was detected once. The chain links TRBV12-5 to TRBJ2-2; TRBD1 aligns across 9 bases. The CDR3 spans 17 residues. V lost 3 bases to trimming and J lost 3 bases; unmatched junction nucleotides: 8. Germline loops: CDR1 LGHNT, CDR2 FRNRAP. The CDR3 region has the DNA TGTGCTAGTGGTTTTGTACCCGGGACAGGGTACACCGGGGAGCTGTTTTTT. Translated, it gives CASGFVPGTGYTGELFF.

This chain links TRBV7-9 with TRBJ1-5; TRBD1 is a possible D gene (5 bases). V gave up 4 bases and J gave up 9 bases, with 16 bases separating them. This CDR3 comprises 14 residues. Germline V CDR1 and CDR2: SEHNR, FQNEAQ (reference sequence). The CDR3 DNA follows: TGTGCCAGCAGCTCCGGCAGGTGGGACTCGCCCCAGCATTTT. Its translation: CASSSGRWDSPQHF.

The chain joins TRBV11-2 to TRBJ1-5; a possible D gene is TRBD1 (5 bases). V gave up 3 bases and J gave up 3 bases, with 12 bases separating them. The CDR3 contains 15 residues. Germline assignment: CDR1 SGHAT and CDR2 FQNNGV. The CDR3 protein is CASSLGVRDNQPQHF. The DNA of the CDR3 is TGTGCCAGCAGCTTGGGGGTCCGCGACAATCAGCCCCAGCATTTT.

This rearrangement joins TRBV29-1 to TRBJ1-2, with D perhaps TRBD1 (6 bases). V was clipped by 7 bases and J by 4 bases, with 13 bases between them. The CDR3 has 12 amino acids. Germline V CDR1 and CDR2: SQVTM, ANQGSEA. CDR3 DNA: TGCAGCGACAGGGCCGATCTCTATGGCTACACCTTC. This gives the protein CSDRADLYGYTF.

This rearrangement joins TRBV9 to TRBJ2-7; D might be TRBD2 (6 bases). Germline loops: CDR1 SGDLS, CDR2 YYNGEE. This CDR3 spans 15 amino acids. V lost 0 bases to trimming and J lost 1 base, with 11 bases between them. The CDR3 bases are TGTGCCAGCAGCGTAGGTGGTAGCGGATCCTACGAGCAGTACTTC. Its protein is CASSVGGSGSYEQYF.

The chain uses TRBV6-6 and TRBJ2-7; D could derive from TRBD1 or TRBD2 (5 bases each). Germline assignment: CDR1 MNHNY and CDR2 SVGAGI (reference sequence). Between the trimmed V and J ends, which lost 2 bases and 0 bases, there was a span of 11 bases. This CDR3 comprises 15 residues. CDR3 coding DNA: TGTGCCAGCAGTTACCTTTGGGGGTCCTCCTACGAGCAGTACTTC. It is translated as CASSYLWGSSYEQYF.

The chain has TRBV19 and TRBJ2-3; 7 bases fit TRBD1. The CDR3 is made up of 15 amino acids. Germline V lookup: CDR1 LNHDA, CDR2 SQIVND (reference sequence). Trimming took 3 bases from V and 0 from J; bases not matched to a gene: 3. In DNA form, the CDR3 reads TGTGCCAGTAGTATTACAGGGGCGAGCACAGATACGCAGTATTTT. Its translation is CASSITGASTDTQYF.

CDR3 nucleotide sequence: TGTGCCAGCTCTCTCGAAGGGACAACCTACAATGAGCAGTTCTTC. It is translated as CASSLEGTTYNEQFF. The rearrangement links TRBV18 to TRBJ2-1; tentatively, D is TRBD1 (6 bases). V dropped 6 bases and J dropped 2 bases, with 14 bases sitting between them. The length of the CDR3 is 15 residues. Per the germline V gene, CDR1 is KGHSH and CDR2 is LQKENI.

The chain couples TRBV7-9 to TRBJ1-4, with D possibly being TRBD1 (6 bases). Trimming removed 1 base from V and 7 bases from J, with 19 bases in between. The length of the CDR3 is 17 residues. Germline lookup yields CDR1 SEHNR and CDR2 FQNEAQ (reference sequence). The CDR3 here is CASSLVGQGTKIEKLFF. For the CDR3, the DNA is TGTGCCAGCAGCTTAGTGGGGCAGGGGACGAAGATTGAAAAACTGTTTTTT.

The chain joins TRBV29-1 to TRBJ1-2; weak D call: TRBD1 (5 bases). V was cut by 0 bases and J by 8 bases, with 16 bases left in between. CDR3 length: 14 residues. Looked up from germline, CDR1 is SQVTM and CDR2 is ANQGSEA. The CDR3 reads CSVEDPTDNRGYTF. The CDR3 DNA is TGCAGCGTTGAAGACCCCACGGACAATCGCGGCTACACCTTC.

This chain uses TRBV7-2 with TRBJ2-2; no firm D call. The V gene lost 3 bases and the J gene lost 1 base, with 6 bases spanning the gap. There are 14 residues in the CDR3. Germline V gives CDR1 SGHTA, CDR2 FQGNSA. The DNA of the CDR3 is TGTGCCAGCAGCTTCGGCATGAACACCGGGGAGCTGTTTTTT. It encodes CASSFGMNTGELFF.